A single sample gave rise to the 13 T cell receptor beta chains below, sequenced in a study of T cells of healthy individuals. TCRdb re-analysed the 5' RACE reads in MiXCR, keeping a single row per CDR3 protein. The sample shows tens of thousands of distinct CDR3 sequences, about 5% of them seen only once. The receptors were sampled from a human donor in good health.

This clonotype was seen many times. The chain is built from TRBV7-9 and TRBJ1-2; the D is unclear. CDR1 and CDR2 from the germline V gene are SEHNR and FQNEAQ (reference sequence). V was trimmed by 0 bases and J by 8 bases, leaving 13 bases between them. The CDR3 is 14 residues long. The CDR3 nucleotides are TGTGCCAGCAGCTTAGCCGGCTCCCAAGGAGGCTACACCTTC. Its translation is CASSLAGSQGGYTF.

The table lists this clonotype with many counts. Written as DNA, the CDR3 is TGCAGCGTTGAGCACTCAAGGAATGAGCAGTTCTTC. Translated: CSVEHSRNEQFF. This rearrangement joins TRBV29-1 to TRBJ2-1; D ambiguous. V gave up 3 bases and J gave up 7 bases, with 10 bases separating them. Germline CDR1 SQVTM, CDR2 ANQGSEA. CDR3 length: 12 amino acids.

This clonotype has at least ten counts. This chain uses TRBV24-1 with TRBJ2-7, with 10 bases fitting TRBD2. V lost 7 bases and J lost 2; bases outside the gene matches: 10. The CDR3 consists of 16 residues. Per germline, CDR1 KGHDR and CDR2 SFDVKD. Here the CDR3 reads CATSQTGTSATYEQYF. The CDR3 nucleotides read TGTGCCACCAGCCAGACCGGGACTAGCGCAACCTACGAGCAGTACTTC.

This clonotype was detected many times. CDR3 sequence: CSSSTQREAGEQYF. CDR3 bases: TGCAGTTCCTCCACTCAGCGGGAAGCAGGCGAGCAGTACTTC. The rearrangement joins TRBV20-1 to TRBJ2-7, with 7 bases identical to TRBD2. From germline, CDR1 is DFQATT and CDR2 SNEGSKA (reference sequence). The CDR3 is 14 amino acids. Trimming at V came to 8 bases and at J to 6 bases, leaving 16 bases not matched to a gene.

This clonotype was seen at least ten times. The chain joins TRBV20-1 to TRBJ2-1, with 10 bases lining up with TRBD2. The CDR3 is made up of 13 amino acids. Germline V CDR1 and CDR2: DFQATT, SNEGSKA (reference sequence). V lost 4 bases, J lost 7 bases, and 4 bases stayed unmatched. CDR3 amino acids: CSAKRGGGNEQFF. The CDR3 nucleotides are TGCAGTGCTAAGCGGGGGGGCGGGAATGAGCAGTTCTTC.

Points on this clonotype: This clone may be a read error of a much larger clone one base away. The V gene is TRBV9, the J gene TRBJ1-1; weak D call: TRBD1 (5 bases). The V end was cut by 4 bases, the J end by 4 bases, with 17 bases between. This CDR3 spans 15 amino acids. Germline values: CDR1 SGDLS, CDR2 YYNGEE. CDR3 DNA: TGTGCCAGCAGCCCCAGGGCAGGCTTGATCACTGAAGCTTTCTTT. Translation gives CASSPRAGLITEAFF. Together with reference TRBV9 and TRBJ1-1, the CDR3 gives the full variable domain: DSGVTQTPKHLITATGQRVTLRCSPRSGDLSVYWYQQSLDQGLQFLIQYYNGEERAKGNILERFSAQQFPDLHSELNLSSLELGDSALYFCASSPRAGLITEAFFGQGTRLTVV.

In this sample, this clonotype turned up many times. The V gene is TRBV12-5, the J gene TRBJ1-1; 7 bases line up with TRBD1. The CDR3 contains 19 residues. The germline V gene has CDR1 LGHNT and CDR2 FRNRAP. The V segment lost 0 bases and the J segment 0 bases; nucleotides outside the gene matches: 13. CDR3 in DNA: TGTGCTAGTGGTTTGGTACAGGGCAGGGGGATAGTGGTGAACACTGAAGCTTTCTTT. As protein: CASGLVQGRGIVVNTEAFF.

This clonotype appeared many times. The V gene is TRBV7-2, the J gene TRBJ1-5; no firm D call. This CDR3 has 15 amino acids. Germline CDR1 is SGHTA and CDR2 is FQGNSA. V was pared by 1 base and J by 2 bases, with 9 bases between. The CDR3 loop is CASSLEPEGNQPQHF. Written as DNA, the CDR3 is TGTGCCAGCAGCTTAGAACCCGAAGGCAATCAGCCCCAGCATTTT.

The chain uses TRBV12-3 or TRBV12-4 and TRBJ1-1, with D hard to call. This CDR3 contains 14 residues. V was trimmed by 3 bases and J by 4 bases, leaving 12 bases between them. The CDR3 DNA reads TGTGCCAGCAGTTTTGGCGGGTTCATCACTGAAGCTTTCTTT. This encodes CASSFGGFITEAFF.

The genes are TRBV27 and TRBJ2-1; 8 nucleotides align to TRBD2. The germline V gene has CDR1 MNHEY and CDR2 SMNVEV (reference sequence). CDR3 length equals 15 residues. V lost 8 bases, J lost 8 bases, and 14 bases stayed unmatched. The CDR3 protein is CASRNRNGGAHEQFF. CDR3 DNA sequence: TGTGCCAGCCGAAATAGAAACGGGGGGGCCCATGAGCAGTTCTTC.

In its sample, this clonotype was seen many times. The genes are TRBV6-6 and TRBJ2-5; 8 nucleotides agree with TRBD2. After removal of 6 bases from V and 4 bases from J, the junction contained 13 bases not matched to a gene. This CDR3 comprises 16 residues. Germline lookup yields CDR1 MNHNY and CDR2 SVGAGI (reference sequence). The CDR3 DNA follows: TGTGCCAGCAGCATGGGGACGCGGGGGGTACGAGAGACCCAGTACTTC. It codes for CASSMGTRGVRETQYF.

This clonotype has at least ten counts. The J gene is TRBJ2-3, the V gene TRBV20-1, with 8 nucleotides matching TRBD2. CDR1 and CDR2 (germline): DFQATT, SNEGSKA (reference sequence). V was pared by 5 bases and J by 5 bases, with 3 bases of the junction left unmatched. The CDR3 has 12 amino acids. CDR3 loop: CSAREGGDTQYF. The CDR3 nucleotides read TGCAGTGCTCGGGAGGGGGGAGATACGCAGTATTTT.

This clonotype was counted at least ten times. The chain uses TRBV19 and TRBJ2-1, with TRBD2 matching 7 bases. The CDR3 extends over 15 amino acids. Germline V gene lookup returns CDR1 LNHDA and CDR2 SQIVND (reference sequence). J was trimmed by 8 bases and V by 3 bases; bases with no gene match: 10. CDR3 residues: CASSMAGDPTYEQFF. The CDR3 nucleotides read TGTGCCAGTAGTATGGCGGGAGACCCTACGTATGAGCAGTTCTTC.